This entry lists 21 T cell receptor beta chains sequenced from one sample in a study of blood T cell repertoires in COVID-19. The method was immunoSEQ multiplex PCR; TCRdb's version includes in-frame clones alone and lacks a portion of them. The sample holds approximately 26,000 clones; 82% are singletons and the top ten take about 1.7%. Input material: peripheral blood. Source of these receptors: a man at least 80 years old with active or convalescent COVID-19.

CDR3 region: CASSLRVAGEHNTGELFF. CDR3 bases: TGTGCCAGCAGCTTAAGAGTAGCGGGAGAACATAACACCGGGGAGCTGTTTTTT. V and J are TRBV7-8 and TRBJ2-2; 9 nucleotides line up with TRBD2. Germline V gene data show CDR1 as SGHVS and CDR2 as FQNEAQ. V gave up 2 bases and J gave up 2 bases; unmatched junction bases: 9. The CDR3 loop spans 18 amino acids.

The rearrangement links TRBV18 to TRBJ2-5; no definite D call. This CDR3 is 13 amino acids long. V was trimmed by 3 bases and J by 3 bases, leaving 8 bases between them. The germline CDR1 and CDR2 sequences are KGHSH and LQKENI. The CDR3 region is CASSPPSEETQYF. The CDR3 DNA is TGTGCCAGCTCACCTCCTAGTGAAGAGACCCAGTACTTC.

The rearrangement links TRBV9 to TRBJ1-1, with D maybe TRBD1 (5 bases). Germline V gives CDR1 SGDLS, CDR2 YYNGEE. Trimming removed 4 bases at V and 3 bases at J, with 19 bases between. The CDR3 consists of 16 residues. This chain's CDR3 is CASSPGRAGTDTEAFF. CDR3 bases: TGTGCCAGCAGCCCCGGGAGGGCAGGGACTGACACTGAAGCTTTCTTT.

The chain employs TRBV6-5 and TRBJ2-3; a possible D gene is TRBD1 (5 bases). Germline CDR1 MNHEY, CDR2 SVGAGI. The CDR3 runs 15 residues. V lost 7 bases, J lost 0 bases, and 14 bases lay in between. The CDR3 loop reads CASTPQGRSTDTQYF. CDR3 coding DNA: TGTGCCAGCACCCCCCAGGGAAGAAGCACAGATACGCAGTATTTT.

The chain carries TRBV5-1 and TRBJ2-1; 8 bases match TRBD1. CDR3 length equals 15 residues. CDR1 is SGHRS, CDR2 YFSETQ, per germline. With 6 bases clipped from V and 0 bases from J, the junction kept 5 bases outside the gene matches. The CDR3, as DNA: TGCGCCAGCAACCAGGGGGCGAGCTCCTACAATGAGCAGTTCTTC. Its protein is CASNQGASSYNEQFF.

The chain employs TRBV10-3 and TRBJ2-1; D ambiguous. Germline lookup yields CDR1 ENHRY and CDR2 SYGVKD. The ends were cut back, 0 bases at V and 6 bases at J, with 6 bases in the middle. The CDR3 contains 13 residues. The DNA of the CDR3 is TGTGCCATCAGTGAGTCCCTAGGCAATGAGCAGTTCTTC. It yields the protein CAISESLGNEQFF.

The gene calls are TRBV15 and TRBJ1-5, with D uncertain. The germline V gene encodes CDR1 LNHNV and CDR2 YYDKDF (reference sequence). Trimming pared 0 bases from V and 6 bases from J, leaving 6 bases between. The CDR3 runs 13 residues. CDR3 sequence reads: CATSRDSGQPQHF. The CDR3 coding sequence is TGTGCCACCAGCAGAGACTCCGGTCAGCCCCAGCATTTT.

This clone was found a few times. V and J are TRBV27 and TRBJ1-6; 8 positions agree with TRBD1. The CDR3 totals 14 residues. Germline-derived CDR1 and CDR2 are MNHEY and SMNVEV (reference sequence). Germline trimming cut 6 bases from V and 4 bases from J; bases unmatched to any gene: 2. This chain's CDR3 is CASSRQGYNSPLHF. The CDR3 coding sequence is TGTGCCAGCAGCCGACAGGGGTATAATTCACCCCTCCACTTT.

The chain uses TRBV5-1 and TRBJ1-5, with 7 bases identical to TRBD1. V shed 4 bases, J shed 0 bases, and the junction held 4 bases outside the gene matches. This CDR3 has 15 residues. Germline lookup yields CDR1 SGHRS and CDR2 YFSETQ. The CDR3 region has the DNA TGCGCCAGCAGCCCTGGGACAGATAGCAATCAGCCCCAGCATTTT. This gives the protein CASSPGTDSNQPQHF.

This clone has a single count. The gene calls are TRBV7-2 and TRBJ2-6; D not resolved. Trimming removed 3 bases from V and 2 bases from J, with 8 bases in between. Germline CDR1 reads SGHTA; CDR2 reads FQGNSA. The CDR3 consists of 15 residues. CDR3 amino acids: CASSFLRTGANVLTF. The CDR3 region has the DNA TGTGCCAGCAGCTTTTTGAGGACTGGGGCCAACGTCCTGACTTTC.

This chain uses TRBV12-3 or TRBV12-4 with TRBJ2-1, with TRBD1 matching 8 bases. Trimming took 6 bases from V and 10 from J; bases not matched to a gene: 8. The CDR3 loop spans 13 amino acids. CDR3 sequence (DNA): TGTGCCAGCAGCTTTTCAACAGGGGGGGAGCAGTTCTTC. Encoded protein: CASSFSTGGEQFF.

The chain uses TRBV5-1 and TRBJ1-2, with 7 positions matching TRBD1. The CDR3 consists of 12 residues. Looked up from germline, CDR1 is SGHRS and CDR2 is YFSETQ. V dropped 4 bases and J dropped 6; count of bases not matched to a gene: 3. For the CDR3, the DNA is TGCGCCAGCAGCCCTCAGGGGGATGGCTACACCTTC. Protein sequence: CASSPQGDGYTF.

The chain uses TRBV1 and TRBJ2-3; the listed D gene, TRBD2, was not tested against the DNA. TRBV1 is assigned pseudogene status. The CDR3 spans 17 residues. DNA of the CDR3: TGCACCAGCAGCCAAGGTCGACTAGCGGGGTCACCAGATACGCAGTATTTT. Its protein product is CTSSQGRLAGSPDTQYF.

The CDR3 DNA reads TGTGCCAGCAGCTACCTTAACCCTCTTTTAAGAGGTAAGGATGGCTACACCTTC. Its protein is CASSYLNPLLRGKDGYTF. The rearrangement joins TRBV4-2 to TRBJ1-2; D uncertain. The ends were cut back, 5 bases at V and 6 bases at J, with 28 bases in the middle. Germline V gene data show CDR1 as LGHNA and CDR2 as YNFKEQ. CDR3 size: 18 residues.

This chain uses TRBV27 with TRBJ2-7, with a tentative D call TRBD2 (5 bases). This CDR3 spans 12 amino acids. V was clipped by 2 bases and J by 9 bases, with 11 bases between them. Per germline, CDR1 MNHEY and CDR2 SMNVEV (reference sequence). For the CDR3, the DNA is TGTGCCAGCAGTTTAGGCCTTCGGGGGCAGTACTTC. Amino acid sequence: CASSLGLRGQYF.

The chain's CDR3 is CASSVRGIGGYTF. The DNA for the CDR3 is TGTGCCAGCAGTGTCCGGGGGATAGGTGGCTACACCTTC. The chain combines TRBV2 with TRBJ1-2; tentative D call: TRBD1 (5 bases). Germline values: CDR1 SNHLY, CDR2 FYNNEI. This CDR3 region has 13 residues. V lost 4 bases, J lost 7 bases, and 13 bases lay in between.

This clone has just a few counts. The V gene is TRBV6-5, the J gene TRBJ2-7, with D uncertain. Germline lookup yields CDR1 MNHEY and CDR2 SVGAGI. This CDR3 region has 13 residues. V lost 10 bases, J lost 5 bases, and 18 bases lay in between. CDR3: CANRLDSSNEQYF. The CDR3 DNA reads TGTGCCAACAGACTCGATTCGTCCAACGAGCAGTACTTC.

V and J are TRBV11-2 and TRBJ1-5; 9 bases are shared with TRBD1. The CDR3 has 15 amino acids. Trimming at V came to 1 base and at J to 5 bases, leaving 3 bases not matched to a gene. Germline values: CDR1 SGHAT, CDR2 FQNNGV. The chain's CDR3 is CASSLAGTGHQPQHF. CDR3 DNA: TGTGCCAGCAGCTTAGCAGGGACAGGGCATCAGCCCCAGCATTTT.

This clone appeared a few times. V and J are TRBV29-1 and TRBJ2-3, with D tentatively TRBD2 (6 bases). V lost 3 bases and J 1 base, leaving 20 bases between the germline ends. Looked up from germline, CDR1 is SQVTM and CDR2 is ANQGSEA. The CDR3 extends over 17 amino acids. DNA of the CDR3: TGCAGCGTTGAGGGCGGGGTCCAATCCCGACGCACAGATACGCAGTATTTT. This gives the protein CSVEGGVQSRRTDTQYF.

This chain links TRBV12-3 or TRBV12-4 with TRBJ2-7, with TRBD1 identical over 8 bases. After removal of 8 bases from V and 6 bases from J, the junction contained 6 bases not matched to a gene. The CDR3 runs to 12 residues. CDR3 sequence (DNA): TGTGCCAGCGGGGGCAGGGGGCGCGAGCAGTACTTC. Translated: CASGGRGREQYF.

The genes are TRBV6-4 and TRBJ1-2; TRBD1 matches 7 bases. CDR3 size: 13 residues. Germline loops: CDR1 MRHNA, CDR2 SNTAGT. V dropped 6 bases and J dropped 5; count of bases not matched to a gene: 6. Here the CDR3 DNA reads TGTGCCAGCAGCCCCGAGACAGGGTATGGCTACACCTTC. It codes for CASSPETGYGYTF.